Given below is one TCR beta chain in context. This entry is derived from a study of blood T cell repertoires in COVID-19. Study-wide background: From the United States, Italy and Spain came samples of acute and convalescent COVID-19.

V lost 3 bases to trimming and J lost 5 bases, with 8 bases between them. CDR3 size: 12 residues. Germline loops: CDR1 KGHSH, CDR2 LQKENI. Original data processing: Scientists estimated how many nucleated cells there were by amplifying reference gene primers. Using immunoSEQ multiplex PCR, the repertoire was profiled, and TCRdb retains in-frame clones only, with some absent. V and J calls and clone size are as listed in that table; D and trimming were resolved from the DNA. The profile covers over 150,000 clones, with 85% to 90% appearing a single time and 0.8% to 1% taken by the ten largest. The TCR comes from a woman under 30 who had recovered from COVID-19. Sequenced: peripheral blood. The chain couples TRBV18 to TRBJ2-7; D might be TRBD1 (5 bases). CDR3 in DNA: TGTGCCAGCTCACCGGACATAAACGAGCAGTACTTC. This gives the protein CASSPDINEQYF. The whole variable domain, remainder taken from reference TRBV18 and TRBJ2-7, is NAGVMQNPRHLVRRRGQEARLRCSPMKGHSHVYWYRQLPEEGLKFMVYLQKENIIDESGMPKERFSAEFPKEGPSILRIQQVVRGDSAAYFCASSPDINEQYFGPGTRLTVT.